The 20 T cell receptor beta chains below all came from one sample that was sequenced in a study of spatial heterogeneity in lung cancer. Time point: sample taken at primary tumor resection. TCRdb ran MiXCR on the 5' RACE reads and lists one entry per CDR3 protein. The sample shows tens of thousands of distinct CDR3 sequences, approximately 12% of them seen only once. This sample comprised PBMCs, obtained at surgery. The receptor set was obtained from a male donor with early-stage non-small cell lung cancer.

This clonotype has at least ten counts. The V call is TRBV20-1, the J call TRBJ2-3, with a weak D call TRBD1 (5 bases). The CDR3 totals 14 residues. V was cut by 0 bases and J by 6 bases, with 13 bases left in between. Germline values: CDR1 DFQATT, CDR2 SNEGSKA (reference sequence). The CDR3 reads CSAREDSWADTQYF. CDR3 sequence (DNA): TGCAGTGCTAGAGAAGACAGTTGGGCGGATACGCAGTATTTT.

This clonotype turned up a few times. V is TRBV7-3 and J is TRBJ1-2; 9 bases agree with TRBD1. The CDR3 is 15 residues long. Germline trimming cut 5 bases from V and 4 bases from J; bases unmatched to any gene: 8. Germline V gene sequence: CDR1 SGHTA, CDR2 FQGTGA. The CDR3 reads CASSANRGPRYGYTF. Written as DNA, the CDR3 is TGTGCCAGCAGCGCGAACAGGGGGCCGCGCTATGGCTACACCTTC.

V usage is TRBV11-2 and J usage is TRBJ2-5; D is uncertain. There are 15 residues in the CDR3. Deletions cut 5 bases from V and 0 bases from J, with 13 bases between. The germline V gene has CDR1 SGHAT and CDR2 FQNNGV. CDR3 protein: CASSPWSWYQETQYF. DNA for the CDR3: TGTGCCAGCAGCCCCTGGAGCTGGTACCAAGAGACCCAGTACTTC.

The V and J genes are TRBV7-8 and TRBJ2-2; 10 bases fit TRBD2. The CDR3 is made up of 15 amino acids. Germline CDR1 is SGHVS and CDR2 is FQNEAQ. The V and J ends lost 5 bases and 6 bases, in that order; junction bases with no gene match: 6. The CDR3 nucleotides are TGTGCCAGCAGCACCGGGACTAGCGTCGCCGGGGAGCTGTTTTTT. Amino acid sequence: CASSTGTSVAGELFF.

This clonotype has more than one count but fewer than ten. The chain recombines TRBV7-2 with TRBJ2-5; D is perhaps TRBD1 (5 bases). Trimming took 8 bases from V and 5 from J, leaving 24 bases between them. This CDR3 contains 16 residues. Germline CDR1 reads SGHTA; CDR2 reads FQGNSA. CDR3 region: CASPASPGSTSETQYF. The CDR3 DNA reads as TGTGCCAGCCCAGCTTCACCAGGGTCGACTTCTGAGACCCAGTACTTC. Full variable domain (rest looked up from reference TRBV7-2 and TRBJ2-5): GAGVSQSPSNKVTEKGKDVELRCDPISGHTALYWYRQSLGQGLEFLIYFQGNSAPDKSGLPSDRFSAERTGGSVSTLTIQRTQQEDSAVYLCASPASPGSTSETQYFGPGTRLLVL.

The genes are TRBV20-1 and TRBJ2-5; 13 bases align to TRBD2. Germline V lookup: CDR1 DFQATT, CDR2 SNEGSKA (reference sequence). V dropped 3 bases and J dropped 4; count of bases not matched to a gene: 5. The CDR3 is 15 amino acids. The CDR3: CSARRTSGSVETQYF. DNA for the CDR3: TGCAGTGCTAGGAGGACTAGCGGGAGTGTAGAGACCCAGTACTTC.

For this clonotype: This clone may be a read error of a much larger clone one base away. The chain uses TRBV7-3 and TRBJ2-5; D is perhaps TRBD2 (5 bases). Deletions cut 5 bases from V and 6 bases from J, with 13 bases between. The CDR3 extends over 13 amino acids. From germline, CDR1 is SGHTA and CDR2 FQGTGA. The DNA for the CDR3 is TGTGCCAGCAGCCCTAGTTGGAGGAAGACCCAGTACTTC. Translation gives CASSPSWRKTQYF.

The CDR3 bases are TGTGCCAGCAGCTTAGAGGGAACGACAGGCATTCAGTACTTC. Amino acid sequence: CASSLEGTTGIQYF. V is TRBV7-2 and J is TRBJ2-4; D possibly corresponds to TRBD1 (6 bases). This CDR3 has 14 amino acids. V was trimmed by 1 base and J by 9 bases, leaving 13 bases between them. Looked up from germline, CDR1 is SGHTA and CDR2 is FQGNSA.

This chain connects TRBV7-2 to TRBJ1-6; 11 bases align to TRBD1. This CDR3 is 15 amino acids long. Germline V gives CDR1 SGHTA, CDR2 FQGNSA. Trimming took 6 bases from V and 10 from J; bases not matched to a gene: 8. The CDR3 DNA reads TGTGCCAGCAGGCTGGACAGGGGGCCTCGATCACCCCTCCACTTT. Its protein product is CASRLDRGPRSPLHF.

The table lists this clonotype with a few counts. The J gene is TRBJ1-5, the V gene TRBV7-2, with 9 bases identical to TRBD1. CDR3 length: 15 residues. V lost 4 bases and J lost 4; bases outside the gene matches: 5. Looked up from germline, CDR1 is SGHTA and CDR2 is FQGNSA. The chain's CDR3 is CASSSAGTGNQPQHF. The DNA of the CDR3 is TGTGCCAGCAGCTCGGCCGGGACAGGGAATCAGCCCCAGCATTTT.

V is TRBV19 and J is TRBJ2-5; TRBD1 or TRBD2 may be the D gene (6 bases each). The length of the CDR3 is 15 residues. Per the germline V gene, CDR1 is LNHDA and CDR2 is SQIVND (reference sequence). The germline V and J ends were trimmed by 1 base and 1 base, with 10 bases remaining between them. DNA for the CDR3: TGTGCCAGTAGTATAGCACGGGGGCGCCAAGAGACCCAGTACTTC. It encodes CASSIARGRQETQYF.

This chain joins TRBV20-1 and TRBJ2-3; the D gene is possibly TRBD2 (6 bases). Trimming left V 1 base short and J 4 bases short, with 12 bases between. Germline CDR1 and CDR2: DFQATT and SNEGSKA (reference sequence). The CDR3 consists of 14 residues. Here the CDR3 reads CSARVPGAPDTQYF. The CDR3 DNA sequence: TGCAGTGCTAGAGTCCCGGGAGCACCAGATACGCAGTATTTT.

This clonotype was seen many times. The CDR3 sequence is CASSLGLAGVGANVLTF. In DNA, the CDR3 is TGCGCCAGCAGCCTGGGACTAGCGGGGGTTGGGGCCAACGTCCTGACTTTC. The rearrangement joins TRBV5-1 to TRBJ2-6, with 14 nucleotides matching TRBD2. This CDR3 comprises 17 residues. Germline CDR1 reads SGHRS; CDR2 reads YFSETQ. The junction had 3 bases not matched to a gene; V was cut back by 4 bases and J by 3 bases.

In its sample, this clonotype was seen a few times. The chain couples TRBV7-9 to TRBJ1-2, with 8 bases fitting TRBD1. CDR1 is SEHNR, CDR2 FQNEAQ, per germline (reference sequence). There are 16 residues in the CDR3. The junction had 11 bases not matched to a gene; V was cut back by 4 bases and J by 4 bases. CDR3 DNA: TGTGCCAGCAGCTCTGTAGAGACAGGGGATCGCTATGGCTACACCTTC. Protein product: CASSSVETGDRYGYTF. The complete variable domain, with remaining parts taken from reference TRBV7-9 and TRBJ1-2, reads DTGVSQNPRHKITKRGQNVTFRCDPISEHNRLYWYRQTLGQGPEFLTYFQNEAQLEKSRLLSDRFSAERPKGSFSTLEIQRTEQGDSAMYLCASSSVETGDRYGYTFGSGTRLTVV.

This clonotype was seen more than once but under ten times. This chain joins TRBV9 and TRBJ2-1, with 8 bases that match TRBD2. Losses at the gene ends were 0 bases for V and 7 bases for J; bases not matched to a gene: 6. The CDR3 loop spans 15 amino acids. The V gene's germline CDR1 is SGDLS and CDR2 YYNGEE. The CDR3, as DNA: TGTGCCAGCAGCGTAGGGCCAGCGGGAGTGAATGAGCAGTTCTTC. It is translated as CASSVGPAGVNEQFF. The full variable domain, with the rest looked up from reference TRBV9 and TRBJ2-1, is DSGVTQTPKHLITATGQRVTLRCSPRSGDLSVYWYQQSLDQGLQFLIQYYNGEERAKGNILERFSAQQFPDLHSELNLSSLELGDSALYFCASSVGPAGVNEQFFGPGTRLTVL.

This sequence joins TRBV27 and TRBJ1-5; perhaps TRBD1 as D (6 bases). The CDR3 loop spans 15 amino acids. V was cut by 3 bases and J by 0 bases, with 9 bases left in between. CDR1 and CDR2 (germline): MNHEY, SMNVEV (reference sequence). CDR3 protein: CASSFGQYSNQPQHF. For the CDR3, the DNA is TGTGCCAGCAGTTTCGGACAGTATAGCAATCAGCCCCAGCATTTT.

V is TRBV21-1 and J is TRBJ2-3; the DNA was not used to check the table's D call, TRBD2. TRBV21-1 is assigned pseudogene status. The CDR3 is made up of 13 amino acids. The CDR3 here is CAIRRPFTDTQYF. The CDR3 DNA is TGTGCCATCCGGAGGCCCTTCACAGATACGCAGTATTTT.

Many counts were recorded for this clonotype. The chain combines TRBV7-2 with TRBJ2-2; D call uncertain. Per the germline V gene, CDR1 is SGHTA and CDR2 is FQGNSA. The CDR3 extends over 13 amino acids. Between the trimmed V and J ends, which lost 5 bases and 4 bases, there was a span of 8 bases. CDR3 in DNA: TGTGCCAGCAGCCCAGCGAGCACCGGGGAGCTGTTTTTT. Protein sequence: CASSPASTGELFF.

This clonotype has a count of ten or more. The genes are TRBV20-1 and TRBJ1-5; the D is unclear. Trimming took off 6 bases at V and 0 bases at J, with 15 bases between the two ends. The CDR3 contains 15 residues. The germline gives CDR1 DFQATT, CDR2 SNEGSKA (reference sequence). The CDR3 nucleotides are TGCAGTGCCACAACCTTGGGATATAGCAATCAGCCCCAGCATTTT. Its protein product is CSATTLGYSNQPQHF.

This clonotype was counted between two and nine times. V is TRBV5-1 and J is TRBJ2-7, with D perhaps matching TRBD1 or TRBD2 (5 bases each). Germline CDR1 reads SGHRS; CDR2 reads YFSETQ. With 0 bases removed from V and 9 bases from J, the gap between germline ends came to 16 bases. The CDR3 has 14 residues. The CDR3 here is CASSLEGTKEVQYF. CDR3 DNA sequence: TGCGCCAGCAGCTTGGAAGGGACCAAGGAGGTGCAGTACTTC.